This is a list of T cell receptor beta chains from one sample in a study of neurological immune-mediated disorders. TCRdb called the 5' RACE reads again in MiXCR, with one record for every CDR3 protein. The sample has 45,000 or so distinct CDR3 sequences; around a fifth are singletons. Sequenced material: PBMCs. The receptor set was obtained from a man in his 60s with HTLV-1-associated myelopathy (HAM/TSP). The CDR3 runs from the conserved cysteine through the conserved F or W. Fields, in order: clone size, J gene, D gene, V gene, CDR3 length, CDR3 DNA, CDR3 protein. A D gene is named only where the DNA matches it firmly. A row's size may be missing; if present it is once, few, many or a size class.

>many|TRBJ1-5|-|TRBV5-6|11
TGTGCCAGCAGCGAAAATCAGCCCCAGCATTTT
CASSENQPQHF
>-|TRBJ2-1|-|TRBV6-2/TRBV6-3|12
TGTGCCAGCAGTTATGGAGGGGCGGAGCAGTTCTTC
CASSYGGAEQFF
>many|TRBJ2-1|TRBD1|TRBV3-1|15
TGTGCCAGCAGCACCCGGACAGGGCCCGGCGGTGAGCAGTTCTTC
CASSTRTGPGGEQFF
>many|TRBJ1-2|-|TRBV24-1|15
TGTGCCACCAGTGATTCCGGGCCGTCTAACTATGGCTACACCTTC
CATSDSGPSNYGYTF
>many|TRBJ2-7|TRBD1|TRBV11-2|13
TGTGCCAGCAGCCGACAGGGGCCCAACGAGCAGTACTTC
CASSRQGPNEQYF
>many|TRBJ1-1|-|TRBV6-6|15
TGTGCCAGCACCTCACTAGGGGATTGGGGAACTGAAGCTTTCTTT
CASTSLGDWGTEAFF
>many|TRBJ2-1|-|TRBV5-1|13
TGCGCCAGCAGGGAGGGACGTAACAATGAGCAGTTCTTC
CASREGRNNEQFF
>many|TRBJ2-6|TRBD1|TRBV7-6|16
TGTGCCACGGGACAGGGGGCGCTGGCTGGGGCCAACGTCCTGACTTTC
CATGQGALAGANVLTF
>many|TRBJ2-5|-|TRBV5-1|17
TGCGCCAGCAGCTGGGGAACGATGACAGGTGGTTGGGAGACCCAGTACTTC
CASSWGTMTGGWETQYF
>many|TRBJ2-3|-|TRBV4-1|13
TGCGCCAGCAGCCCGGGGCGGGCGGATACGCAGTATTTT
CASSPGRADTQYF
>many|TRBJ1-2|-|TRBV20-1|12
TGCAGGGCCCAGGGTACTAACTATGGCTACACCTTC
CRAQGTNYGYTF
>medium-sized|TRBJ2-1|TRBD2|TRBV28|18
TGTGCCAGCGCCTCCCGCCGGATTAGCGGGATAAGGTACAATGAGCAGTTCTTC
CASASRRISGIRYNEQFF
>many|TRBJ2-7|-|TRBV29-1|11
TGCAGCGTTGAGGGGGCGGGGGAGCAGTACTTC
CSVEGAGEQYF
>many|TRBJ1-6|-|TRBV2|14
TGTGCCAGCATCACCGAGGAAAACGCGGCACCCCTCCACTTT
CASITEENAAPLHF
>many|TRBJ2-3|-|TRBV20-1|11
TGCAGTGCCCCTGATAAAGGGCCGCAGTATTTT
CSAPDKGPQYF
>-|TRBJ2-7|TRBD2|TRBV30|14
TGTGCCTGGAGTGTGCAAGCGGGGCCCTACGAGCAGTACTTC
CAWSVQAGPYEQYF
>few|TRBJ2-2|TRBD2|TRBV6-1|16
TGTGCCAGCAGAGGACAGTCGCTAGCGGGAACCGGGGAGCTGTTTTTT
CASRGQSLAGTGELFF
>-|TRBJ2-1|-|TRBV28|16
TGTGCCAGCAGTTTAAGCCGACTGGAGGGGCTCAATGAGCAGTTCTTC
CASSLSRLEGLNEQFF
>many|TRBJ2-1|-|TRBV4-1|19
TGCGCCAGCAGCCAAGGCCTTCTCCGGACGGGCTCCCGCTCCAATGAGCAGTTCTTC
CASSQGLLRTGSRSNEQFF
>many|TRBJ2-1|TRBD2|TRBV7-3|16
TGTGCCAGCAGCTTAAGGCCGGGACTAGCGTCCAATGAGCAGTTCTTC
CASSLRPGLASNEQFF
>-|TRBJ2-1|-|TRBV7-2|13
TGTGCCAGCAGCCTCTACACCGGTACAGATCAGTTCTTC
CASSLYTGTDQFF
>many|TRBJ2-7|-|TRBV10-3|12
TGTGCCATCAGTGACCGAGGCTACGAGCAGTACTTC
CAISDRGYEQYF
>many|TRBJ2-2|TRBD1|TRBV29-1|13
TGCAGCGTTAGGACAGGGCCCACCGGGGAGCTGTTTTTT
CSVRTGPTGELFF
>many|TRBJ1-4|-|TRBV5-1|16
TGCGCCAGCAGCTTGTTGTCGGGGCAGGGTTGGGAAAAACTGTTTTTT
CASSLLSGQGWEKLFF
>-|TRBJ2-7|TRBD2|TRBV5-1|15
TGCGCCAGCAGCTTGGCCAGCGGGAGTTACTACGAGCAGTACTTC
CASSLASGSYYEQYF
>-|TRBJ1-1|-|TRBV12-3/TRBV12-4|13
TGTGCCAGCACATCGGGGGAGGGCACTGAAGCTTTCTTT
CASTSGEGTEAFF
>many|TRBJ2-3|TRBD2|TRBV7-8|15
TGTGCCAGCACCGCTAGCGGGGCGTTCACAGATACGCAGTATTTT
CASTASGAFTDTQYF
>many|TRBJ1-4|TRBD1|TRBV5-1|15
TGCGCCAGCAGCTTATCGGGGACAGGGGATGAAAAACTGTTTTTT
CASSLSGTGDEKLFF
>many|TRBJ2-1|TRBD2|TRBV5-1|15
TGCGCCAGCAGCCTAGCGGGAGGTACTATAAATGAGCAGTTCTTC
CASSLAGGTINEQFF
>few|TRBJ1-3|-|TRBV29-1|13
TGCAGCGCTGGACTGACAGAAGGAAACACCATATATTTT
CSAGLTEGNTIYF
>-|TRBJ2-7|-|TRBV3-1|16
TGTGCCAGCAGCCAGGTACCCGCCTTCAACTCCTACGAGCAGTACTTC
CASSQVPAFNSYEQYF
>-|TRBJ2-1|-|TRBV3-1|12
TGTGCCAGCAACTCTCCGAGTTCCGAGCAGTTCTTC
CASNSPSSEQFF
>many|TRBJ2-3|-|TRBV4-1|16
TGCGCCAGCAGCTATCCAGGACACAGAAGGACAGATACGCAGTATTTT
CASSYPGHRRTDTQYF
>-|TRBJ2-5|-|TRBV3-1|12
TGTGCCAGCAGCCAAGTTCGGGAGACCCAGTACTTC
CASSQVRETQYF
>-|TRBJ2-1|TRBD1|TRBV9|15
TGTGCCAGCAGCGGACAGGGGGCCCTGGGCAATGAGCAGTTCTTC
CASSGQGALGNEQFF
>-|TRBJ2-7|-|TRBV7-7|15
TGTGCTAGCACCTCGGAGGAACCTCTCTCCTACGAGCAGTACTTC
CASTSEEPLSYEQYF
>many|TRBJ2-1|-|TRBV5-5|13
TGTGCCAGCAGCTTGGTAGAATACAATGAGCAGTTCTTC
CASSLVEYNEQFF
>many|TRBJ2-2|-|TRBV7-8|16
TGTGCCAGCAGCCCACGGTTGAGGGTCGAGGACGGGGAGCTGTTTTTT
CASSPRLRVEDGELFF
>once|TRBJ2-1|-|TRBV20-1|15
TGCAGTGCCACTACCGGGACTGAAGCCTACGATGAGCAGTGCTTC
CSATTGTEAYDEQCF
>many|TRBJ2-3|-|TRBV20-1|13
TGCAGTGCTAGACCCAATACTCGCCATACGCAGTATTTT
CSARPNTRHTQYF
>-|TRBJ1-2|TRBD1|TRBV30|15
TGTGCCTGGAGTGCGACAGGGACAGGGAACTATGGCTACACCTTC
CAWSATGTGNYGYTF
>many|TRBJ1-3|-|TRBV5-1|16
TGCGCCAGCGGGCCTAGCTTGATTGCTTCCGGAAACACCATATATTTT
CASGPSLIASGNTIYF
>-|TRBJ2-7|TRBD2|TRBV14|16
TGTGCCAGCAGCCGCAAACGGACTAGCGGATACTACGAGCAGTACTTC
CASSRKRTSGYYEQYF
>-|TRBJ1-5|-|TRBV7-2|14
TGTGCCAGCAGCTTAGCGCGGGGTTATCAGCCCCAGCATTTT
CASSLARGYQPQHF
>few|TRBJ2-7|-|TRBV20-1|12
TGCAGTGCTAGTTTGCCGGGAGATGAGCAGTACTTC
CSASLPGDEQYF